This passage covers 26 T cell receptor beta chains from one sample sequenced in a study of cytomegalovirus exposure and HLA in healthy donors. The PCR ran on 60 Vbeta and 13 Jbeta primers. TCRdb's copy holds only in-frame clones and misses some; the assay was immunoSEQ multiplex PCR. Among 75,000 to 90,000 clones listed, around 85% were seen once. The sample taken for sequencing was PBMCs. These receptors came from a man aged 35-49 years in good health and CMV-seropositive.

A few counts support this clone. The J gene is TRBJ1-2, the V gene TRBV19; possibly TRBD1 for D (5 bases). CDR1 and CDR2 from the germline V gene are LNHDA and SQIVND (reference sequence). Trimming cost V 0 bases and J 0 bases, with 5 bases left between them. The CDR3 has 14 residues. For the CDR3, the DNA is TGTGCCAGTAGTATAGACAGGGCTAACTATGGCTACACCTTC. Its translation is CASSIDRANYGYTF.

CDR3 coding DNA: TGTGCCAGCAGCCCTCGGACAGGTAACTACGAGCAGTACTTC. It specifies CASSPRTGNYEQYF. The V and J genes are TRBV9 and TRBJ2-7; 7 bases are a match to TRBD1. Germline trimming cut 4 bases from V and 3 bases from J; bases unmatched to any gene: 7. Per the germline V gene, CDR1 is SGDLS and CDR2 is YYNGEE. CDR3 length: 14 residues.

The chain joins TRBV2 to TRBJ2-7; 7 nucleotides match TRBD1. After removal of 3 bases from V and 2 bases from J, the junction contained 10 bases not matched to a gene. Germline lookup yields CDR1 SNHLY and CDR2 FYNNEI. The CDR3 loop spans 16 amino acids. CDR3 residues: CASSDWGTAGAYEQYF. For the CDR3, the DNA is TGTGCCAGCAGTGACTGGGGGACAGCAGGTGCCTACGAGCAGTACTTC.

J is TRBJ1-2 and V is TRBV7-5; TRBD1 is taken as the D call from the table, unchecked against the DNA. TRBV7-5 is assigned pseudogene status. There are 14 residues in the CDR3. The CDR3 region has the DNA TGTGCCAGAAGCGTAGATCCCAGGAACTATGGCTACACCTTC. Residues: CARSVDPRNYGYTF.

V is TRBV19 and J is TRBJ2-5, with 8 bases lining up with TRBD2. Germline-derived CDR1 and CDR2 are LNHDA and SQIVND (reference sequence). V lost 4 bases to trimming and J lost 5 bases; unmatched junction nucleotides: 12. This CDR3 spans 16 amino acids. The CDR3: CASSTGLAPNRETQYF. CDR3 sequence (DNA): TGTGCCAGTAGTACTGGACTAGCCCCTAACCGGGAGACCCAGTACTTC.

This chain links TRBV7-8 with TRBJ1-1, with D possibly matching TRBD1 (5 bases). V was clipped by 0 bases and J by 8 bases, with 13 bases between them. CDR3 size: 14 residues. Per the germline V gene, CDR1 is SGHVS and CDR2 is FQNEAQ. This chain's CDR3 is CASSLAGGALEAFF. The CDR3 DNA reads TGTGCCAGCAGCTTAGCGGGTGGGGCTTTGGAAGCTTTCTTT.

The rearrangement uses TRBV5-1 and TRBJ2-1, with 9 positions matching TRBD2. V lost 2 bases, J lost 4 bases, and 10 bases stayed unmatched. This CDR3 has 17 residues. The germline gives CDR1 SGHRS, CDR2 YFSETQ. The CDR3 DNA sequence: TGCGCCAGCAGCTTTTATCCAGGGACTAGCCCTTACAATGAGCAGTTCTTC. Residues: CASSFYPGTSPYNEQFF. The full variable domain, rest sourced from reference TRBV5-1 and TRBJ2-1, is KAGVTQTPRYLIKTRGQQVTLSCSPISGHRSVSWYQQTPGQGLQFLFEYFSETQRNKGNFPGRFSGRQFSNSRSEMNVSTLELGDSALYLCASSFYPGTSPYNEQFFGPGTRLTVL.

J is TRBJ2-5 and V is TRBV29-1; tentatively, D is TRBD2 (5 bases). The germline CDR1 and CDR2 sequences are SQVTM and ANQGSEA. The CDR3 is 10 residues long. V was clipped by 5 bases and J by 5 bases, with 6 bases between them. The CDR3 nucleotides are TGCAGCGTTCGCGGGGAGACCCAGTACTTC. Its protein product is CSVRGETQYF.

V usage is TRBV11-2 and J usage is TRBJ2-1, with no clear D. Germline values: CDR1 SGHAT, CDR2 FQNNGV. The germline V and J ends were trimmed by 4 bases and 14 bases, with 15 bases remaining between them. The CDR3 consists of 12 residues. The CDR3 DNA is TGTGCCAGCAGCTCCCTTCAAGCAGGCAAGTTCTTC. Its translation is CASSSLQAGKFF.

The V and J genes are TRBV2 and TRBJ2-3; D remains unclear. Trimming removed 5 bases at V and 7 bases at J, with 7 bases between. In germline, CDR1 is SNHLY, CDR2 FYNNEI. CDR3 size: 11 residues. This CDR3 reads CASSLANTQYF. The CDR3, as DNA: TGTGCCAGCAGTCTCGCTAATACGCAGTATTTT.

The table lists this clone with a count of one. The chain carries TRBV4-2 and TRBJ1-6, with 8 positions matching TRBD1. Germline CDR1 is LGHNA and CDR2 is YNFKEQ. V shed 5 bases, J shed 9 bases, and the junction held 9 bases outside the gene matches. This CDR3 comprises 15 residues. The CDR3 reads CASSSPGTGTSPLHF. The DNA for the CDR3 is TGTGCCAGCAGCTCCCCCGGGACAGGTACTTCACCCCTCCACTTT.

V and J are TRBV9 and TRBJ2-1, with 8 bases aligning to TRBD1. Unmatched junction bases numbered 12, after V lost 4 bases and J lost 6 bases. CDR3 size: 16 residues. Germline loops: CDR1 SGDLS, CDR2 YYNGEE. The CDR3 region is CASSPPDRASGNEQFF. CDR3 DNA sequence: TGTGCCAGCAGCCCCCCGGACAGGGCGAGCGGCAATGAGCAGTTCTTC.

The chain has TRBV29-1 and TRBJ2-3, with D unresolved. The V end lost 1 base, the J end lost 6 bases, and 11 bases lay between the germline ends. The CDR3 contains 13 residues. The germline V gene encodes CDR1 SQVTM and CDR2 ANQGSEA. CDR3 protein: CSVEGVAPDTQYF. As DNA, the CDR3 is TGCAGCGTTGAAGGGGTAGCTCCGGATACGCAGTATTTT.

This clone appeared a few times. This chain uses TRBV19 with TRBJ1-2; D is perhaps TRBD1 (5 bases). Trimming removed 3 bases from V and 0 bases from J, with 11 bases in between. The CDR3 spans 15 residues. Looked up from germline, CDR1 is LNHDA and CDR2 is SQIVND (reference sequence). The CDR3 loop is CASSMRRGTNYGYTF. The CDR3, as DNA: TGTGCCAGTAGTATGAGGCGGGGGACTAACTATGGCTACACCTTC.

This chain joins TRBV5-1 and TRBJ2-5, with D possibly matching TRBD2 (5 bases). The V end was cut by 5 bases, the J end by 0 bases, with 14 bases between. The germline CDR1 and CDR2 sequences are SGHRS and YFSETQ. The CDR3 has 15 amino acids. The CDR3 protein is CASSQGRKYQETQYF. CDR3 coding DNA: TGCGCCAGCAGTCAAGGGAGAAAGTACCAAGAGACCCAGTACTTC.

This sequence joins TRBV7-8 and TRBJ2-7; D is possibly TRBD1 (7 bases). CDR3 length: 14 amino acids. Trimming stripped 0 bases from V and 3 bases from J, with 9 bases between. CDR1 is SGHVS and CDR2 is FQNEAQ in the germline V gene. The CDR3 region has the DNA TGTGCCAGCAGCTTAGCCAGGGGGGACTACGAGCAGTACTTC. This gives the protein CASSLARGDYEQYF.

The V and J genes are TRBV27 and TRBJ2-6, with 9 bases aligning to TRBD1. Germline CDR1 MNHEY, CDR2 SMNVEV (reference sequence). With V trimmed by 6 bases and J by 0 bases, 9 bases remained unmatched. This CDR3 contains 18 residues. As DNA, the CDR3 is TGTGCCAGCAGCCCTAAGGGACAGGGAGGCTCTGGGGCCAACGTCCTGACTTTC. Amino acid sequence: CASSPKGQGGSGANVLTF.

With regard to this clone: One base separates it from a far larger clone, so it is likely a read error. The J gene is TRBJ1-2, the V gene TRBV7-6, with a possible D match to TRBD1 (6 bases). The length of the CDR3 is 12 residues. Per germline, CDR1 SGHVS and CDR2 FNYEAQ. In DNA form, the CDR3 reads TGTTCCAGCAGCTTAGGAGGGGGAGGCTACACCTTC. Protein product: CSSSLGGGGYTF.

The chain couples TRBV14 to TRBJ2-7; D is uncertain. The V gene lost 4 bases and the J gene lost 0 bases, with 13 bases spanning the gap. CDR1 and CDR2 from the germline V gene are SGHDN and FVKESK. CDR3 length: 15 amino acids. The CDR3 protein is CASSPRNYPSYEQYF. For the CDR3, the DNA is TGTGCCAGCAGCCCGAGGAACTACCCCTCCTACGAGCAGTACTTC.

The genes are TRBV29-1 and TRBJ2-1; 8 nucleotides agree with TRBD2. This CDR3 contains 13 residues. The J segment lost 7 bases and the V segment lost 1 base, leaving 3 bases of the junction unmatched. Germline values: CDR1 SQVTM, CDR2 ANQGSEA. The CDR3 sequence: CSVEGTSSNEQFF. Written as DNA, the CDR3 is TGCAGCGTTGAAGGGACTAGCTCAAATGAGCAGTTCTTC.

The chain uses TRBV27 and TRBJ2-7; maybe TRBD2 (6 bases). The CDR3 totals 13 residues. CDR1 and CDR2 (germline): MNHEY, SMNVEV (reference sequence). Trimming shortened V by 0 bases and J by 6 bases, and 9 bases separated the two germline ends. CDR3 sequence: CASSLSSGGEQYF. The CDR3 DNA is TGTGCCAGCAGTTTATCATCCGGGGGCGAGCAGTACTTC.

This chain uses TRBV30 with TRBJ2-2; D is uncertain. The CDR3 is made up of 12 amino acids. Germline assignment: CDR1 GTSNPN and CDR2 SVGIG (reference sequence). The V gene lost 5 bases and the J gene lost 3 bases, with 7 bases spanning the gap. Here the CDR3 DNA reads TGTGCCTGGGCGCTAGACACCGGGGAGCTGTTTTTT. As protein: CAWALDTGELFF.

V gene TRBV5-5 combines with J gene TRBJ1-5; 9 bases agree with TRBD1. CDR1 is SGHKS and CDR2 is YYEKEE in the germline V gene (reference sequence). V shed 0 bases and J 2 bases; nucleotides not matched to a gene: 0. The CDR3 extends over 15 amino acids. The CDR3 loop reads CASSLGQGGNQPQHF. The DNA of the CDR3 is TGTGCCAGCAGCTTGGGACAGGGGGGCAATCAGCCCCAGCATTTT. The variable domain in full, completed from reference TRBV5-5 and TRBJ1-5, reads DAGVTQSPTHLIKTRGQQVTLRCSPISGHKSVSWYQQVLGQGPQFIFQYYEKEERGRGNFPDRFSARQFPNYSSELNVNALLLGDSALYLCASSLGQGGNQPQHFGDGTRLSIL.

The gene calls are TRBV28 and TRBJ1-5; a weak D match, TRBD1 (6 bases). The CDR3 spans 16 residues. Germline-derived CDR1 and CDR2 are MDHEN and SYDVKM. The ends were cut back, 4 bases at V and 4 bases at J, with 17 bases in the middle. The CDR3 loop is CASSSRGGLVNQPQHF. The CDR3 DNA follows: TGTGCCAGCAGTTCACGGGGGGGCTTGGTGAATCAGCCCCAGCATTTT.

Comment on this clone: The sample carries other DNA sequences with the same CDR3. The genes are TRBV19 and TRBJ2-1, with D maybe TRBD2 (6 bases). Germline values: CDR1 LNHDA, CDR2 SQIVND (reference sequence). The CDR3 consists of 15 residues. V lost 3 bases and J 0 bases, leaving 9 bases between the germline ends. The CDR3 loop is CASSIAGSSYNEQFF. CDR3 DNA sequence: TGTGCCAGTAGTATCGCGGGGTCCTCCTACAATGAGCAGTTCTTC.

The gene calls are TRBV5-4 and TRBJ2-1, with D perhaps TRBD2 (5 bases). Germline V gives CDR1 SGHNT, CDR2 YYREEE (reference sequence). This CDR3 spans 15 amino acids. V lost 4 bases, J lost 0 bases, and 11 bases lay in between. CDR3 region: CASSTAVSSYNEQFF. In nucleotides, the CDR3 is TGTGCCAGCAGCACAGCGGTGAGCTCCTACAATGAGCAGTTCTTC. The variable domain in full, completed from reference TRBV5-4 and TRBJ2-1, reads ETGVTQSPTHLIKTRGQQVTLRCSSQSGHNTVSWYQQALGQGPQFIFQYYREEENGRGNFPPRFSGLQFPNYSSELNVNALELDDSALYLCASSTAVSSYNEQFFGPGTRLTVL.